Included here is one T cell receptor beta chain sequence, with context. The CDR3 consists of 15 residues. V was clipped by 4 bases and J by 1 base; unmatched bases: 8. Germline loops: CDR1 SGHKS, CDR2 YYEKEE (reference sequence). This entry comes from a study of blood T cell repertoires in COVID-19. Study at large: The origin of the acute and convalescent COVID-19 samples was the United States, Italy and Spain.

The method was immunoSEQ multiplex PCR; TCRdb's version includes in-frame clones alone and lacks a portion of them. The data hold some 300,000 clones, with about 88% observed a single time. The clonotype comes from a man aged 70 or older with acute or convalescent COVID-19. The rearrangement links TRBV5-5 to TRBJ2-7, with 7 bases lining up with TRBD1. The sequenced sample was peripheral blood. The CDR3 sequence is CASSPGTARSYEQYF. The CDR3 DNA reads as TGTGCCAGCAGCCCGGGGACAGCCAGGTCCTACGAGCAGTACTTC.